This T cell receptor beta chain was observed in a study of T cell responses to AZD1222 COVID-19 vaccine. The CDR3 runs 15 residues. Germline values: CDR1 SGHRS, CDR2 YFSETQ. Trimming removed 3 bases from V and 1 base from J, with 13 bases in between. TCRdb's copy holds only in-frame clones and misses some; the assay was immunoSEQ multiplex PCR. The repertoire includes 100,000 to 150,000 clones, roughly 93% of them detected once, and 6.6% sits in the top ten. Sequenced here: peripheral blood, sampled on day 0 of AZD1222 vaccination. The chain combines TRBV5-1 with TRBJ1-1; D is possibly TRBD1 (6 bases). The source of this sequence is an adult in good health. The CDR3 reads CASSWKGVGNTEAFF. Written as DNA, the CDR3 is TGCGCCAGCAGCTGGAAGGGGGTCGGGAACACTGAAGCTTTCTTT.